The next 30 T cell receptor beta chains were all read from a single sample in a study of blood T cell repertoires in COVID-19. This table comes from immunoSEQ multiplex PCR, and its TCRdb copy is limited to in-frame clones, with some not included. The data contain about 64,000 clones, roughly four fifths of them singletons. Sequencing was performed on peripheral blood. These receptors all stem from a human donor in a cohort sampled during active COVID-19.

V and J are TRBV12-3 or TRBV12-4 and TRBJ2-2, with 7 bases that match TRBD2. J lost 7 bases, V lost 6 bases, and 5 bases had no gene match. The CDR3 sequence is 13 residues long. DNA for the CDR3: TGTGCCAGCAGCCGACGGGGGGACGGGGAGCTGTTTTTT. As protein: CASSRRGDGELFF.

Only one count was recorded for this clone. V and J are TRBV28 and TRBJ1-2; D not resolved. With 5 bases removed from V and 5 bases from J, the gap between germline ends came to 15 bases. Germline V lookup: CDR1 MDHEN, CDR2 SYDVKM. The CDR3 is 14 residues long. This CDR3 reads CASSRREGLYGYTF. The DNA for the CDR3 is TGTGCCAGCAGTCGAAGGGAGGGATTGTATGGCTACACCTTC.

This chain links TRBV6-5 with TRBJ2-3, with D possibly being TRBD1 (6 bases). This CDR3 has 14 amino acids. Germline V gene data show CDR1 as MNHEY and CDR2 as SVGAGI. Trimming removed 8 bases at V and 4 bases at J, with 16 bases between. Here the CDR3 reads CASSKGDTSDTQYF. CDR3 nucleotide sequence: TGTGCCAGCTCCAAAGGGGACACTTCAGATACGCAGTATTTT.

CDR3 protein: CASSIIGVSPLHF. CDR3 DNA: TGTGCCAGTAGTATCATCGGGGTTTCACCCCTCCACTTT. The chain carries TRBV19 and TRBJ1-6; unclear D gene. This CDR3 is built from 13 residues. V lost 3 bases, J lost 9 bases, and 9 bases lay in between. CDR1 is LNHDA and CDR2 is SQIVND in the germline V gene (reference sequence). The full variable domain, in which reference TRBV19 and TRBJ1-6 provide the parts outside the CDR3, is DGGITQSPKYLFRKEGQNVTLSCEQNLNHDAMYWYRQDPGQGLRLIYYSQIVNDFQKGDIAEGYSVSREKKESFPLTVTSAQKNPTAFYLCASSIIGVSPLHFGNGTRLTVT.

CDR3 region: CASSKSGRRYSNQPQHF. Written as DNA, the CDR3 is TGTGCCAGCAGCAAAAGCGGACGGAGGTATAGCAATCAGCCCCAGCATTTT. V and J are TRBV11-3 and TRBJ1-5; no firm D call. V lost 5 bases and J 0 bases, leaving 17 bases between the germline ends. The CDR3 is made up of 17 amino acids. Germline loops: CDR1 SGHNT, CDR2 YENEEA.

The V gene is TRBV30, the J gene TRBJ1-5; D not certain. The germline gives CDR1 GTSNPN, CDR2 SVGIG (reference sequence). Between the trimmed V and J ends, which lost 5 bases and 7 bases, there was a span of 15 bases. This CDR3 has 13 residues. The CDR3 is CAWGRAGPQPQHF. CDR3 nucleotides: TGTGCCTGGGGACGCGCAGGCCCACAGCCCCAGCATTTT.

The chain combines TRBV7-8 with TRBJ2-1; the D is unclear. The V gene's germline CDR1 is SGHVS and CDR2 FQNEAQ. There are 14 residues in the CDR3. Trimming removed 5 bases at V and 8 bases at J, with 16 bases between. The CDR3 protein is CASSPLGLDDEQFF. DNA for the CDR3: TGTGCCAGCAGCCCCCTAGGATTGGATGATGAGCAGTTCTTC.

The rearrangement links TRBV2 to TRBJ1-2; TRBD1 matches at 9 bases. V trimming: 5 bases; J trimming: 7 bases; junction bases outside the gene matches: 8. The germline V gene has CDR1 SNHLY and CDR2 FYNNEI. The CDR3 contains 14 residues. The CDR3 sequence: CASSSGQGRGGYTF. For the CDR3, the DNA is TGTGCCAGCAGTTCCGGACAGGGGCGGGGTGGCTACACCTTC.

This clone was seen many times. V usage is TRBV30 and J usage is TRBJ1-1; 7 nucleotides agree with TRBD1. CDR1 and CDR2 from the germline V gene are GTSNPN and SVGIG (reference sequence). V was clipped by 2 bases and J by 5 bases; unmatched bases: 5. This CDR3 contains 13 residues. CDR3 DNA sequence: TGTGCCTGGAGTAAACCAGGGGGAACTGAAGCTTTCTTT. It yields the protein CAWSKPGGTEAFF.

This chain links TRBV3-1 (or the pseudogene TRBV3-2) with TRBJ2-5; weak D call: TRBD2 (7 bases). V dropped 2 bases and J dropped 4 bases, with 20 bases sitting between them. The CDR3 is 17 residues long. CDR1 and CDR2 (germline): LGHDT, YNNKEL (reference sequence). This CDR3 reads CASSQNAPSGGGETQYF. The CDR3 DNA is TGTGCCAGCAGCCAAAACGCCCCTTCGGGGGGCGGAGAGACCCAGTACTTC.

The gene calls are TRBV7-2 and TRBJ2-5; TRBD2 matches 8 bases. The CDR3 runs to 17 residues. Germline-derived CDR1 and CDR2 are SGHTA and FQGNSA. J lost 1 base, V lost 1 base, and 8 bases had no gene match. CDR3 nucleotide sequence: TGTGCCAGCAGCTTAGGTCCCGGGGGGGGAGGCCAAGAGACCCAGTACTTC. Translation gives CASSLGPGGGGQETQYF.

The chain has TRBV5-6 and TRBJ2-3, with a weak D call TRBD2 (6 bases). This CDR3 spans 15 amino acids. Germline loops: CDR1 SGHDT, CDR2 YYEEEE. Trimming took off 0 bases at V and 1 base at J, with 9 bases between the two ends. CDR3 sequence: CASSLAGTGTDTQYF. CDR3 nucleotides: TGTGCCAGCAGCTTGGCGGGGACTGGCACAGATACGCAGTATTTT.

The rearrangement joins TRBV27 to TRBJ1-5; 8 bases fit TRBD1. The V segment lost 6 bases and the J segment 7 bases; nucleotides outside the gene matches: 8. The V gene's germline CDR1 is MNHEY and CDR2 SMNVEV (reference sequence). The CDR3 loop spans 14 amino acids. DNA of the CDR3: TGTGCCAGCAGACCAGGACAGGGTTCCCAGCCCCAGCATTTT. It encodes CASRPGQGSQPQHF.

The chain recombines TRBV5-1 with TRBJ1-6; TRBD1 agrees at 7 bases. The V gene end was trimmed by 3 bases and the J gene end by 10 bases; junction bases not matched to a gene: 10. The length of the CDR3 is 15 residues. CDR1 and CDR2 from the germline V gene are SGHRS and YFSETQ. In DNA, the CDR3 is TGCGCCAGCAGCTCAAACAGGGGAGAGGGCTCACCCCTCCACTTT. This codes for CASSSNRGEGSPLHF.

The chain recombines TRBV24-1 with TRBJ2-1; D is unresolved. The CDR3 runs to 14 residues. CDR1 and CDR2 (germline): KGHDR, SFDVKD. V dropped 3 bases and J dropped 4 bases, with 9 bases sitting between them. CDR3 bases: TGTGCCACCAGTGATGAGGTCCAGTACAATGAGCAGTTCTTC. It is translated as CATSDEVQYNEQFF.

V is TRBV5-1 and J is TRBJ2-3; D call uncertain. Trimming took off 2 bases at V and 5 bases at J, with 6 bases between the two ends. CDR1 and CDR2 (germline): SGHRS, YFSETQ. The CDR3 has 12 residues. The CDR3 spells CASSLYLDTQYF. CDR3 nucleotides: TGCGCCAGCAGCTTATATCTAGATACGCAGTATTTT.

This sequence joins TRBV27 and TRBJ2-3; 7 bases map to TRBD2. Germline values: CDR1 MNHEY, CDR2 SMNVEV (reference sequence). This CDR3 region has 14 residues. V shed 3 bases and J 6 bases; nucleotides not matched to a gene: 6. CDR3 in amino acids: CASSLAGTTDTQYF. The CDR3 region has the DNA TGTGCCAGCAGTTTGGCCGGGACTACCGATACGCAGTATTTT.

This clone is a singleton in its sample. This rearrangement joins TRBV27 to TRBJ2-1; 8 positions agree with TRBD2. The CDR3 is 17 amino acids. The V segment lost 1 base and the J segment 4 bases; nucleotides outside the gene matches: 9. From germline, CDR1 is MNHEY and CDR2 SMNVEV (reference sequence). The CDR3 region is CASSLFGTRKTYNEQFF. The DNA of the CDR3 is TGTGCCAGCAGTTTATTCGGGACTAGAAAAACTTACAATGAGCAGTTCTTC.

The J gene is TRBJ1-5, the V gene TRBV5-6; D call uncertain. The CDR3 consists of 16 residues. V was cut by 3 bases and J by 2 bases, with 15 bases left in between. Germline CDR1 SGHDT, CDR2 YYEEEE. The CDR3 here is CASSSLTQAGNQPQHF. CDR3 coding DNA: TGTGCCAGCAGCTCCCTCACCCAAGCTGGCAATCAGCCCCAGCATTTT.

This chain links TRBV11-2 with TRBJ1-1; D gene ambiguous. This CDR3 is built from 13 residues. V lost 5 bases to trimming and J lost 1 base, with 8 bases between them. Germline V gives CDR1 SGHAT, CDR2 FQNNGV. CDR3 loop: CASSPPGNTEAFF. In DNA, the CDR3 is TGTGCCAGCAGCCCCCCCGGGAACACTGAAGCTTTCTTT.

The count of this clone is one. This chain links TRBV28 with TRBJ2-5, with D unresolved. Germline-derived CDR1 and CDR2 are MDHEN and SYDVKM. The CDR3 totals 12 residues. Trimming took off 7 bases at V and 5 bases at J, with 11 bases between the two ends. The chain's CDR3 is CASNQYVETQYF. In nucleotides, the CDR3 is TGTGCCAGCAATCAGTATGTGGAGACCCAGTACTTC.

This clone has just one count. The chain employs TRBV7-8 and TRBJ1-3; D may be TRBD1 (5 bases). Between the trimmed V and J ends, which lost 5 bases and 4 bases, there was a span of 21 bases. From germline, CDR1 is SGHVS and CDR2 FQNEAQ. This CDR3 is built from 17 residues. DNA for the CDR3: TGTGCCAGCAGCCTCCGACAGCCAACGGTGGGAGGAAACACCATATATTTT. Amino acid sequence: CASSLRQPTVGGNTIYF.

The rearrangement uses TRBV7-4 and TRBJ2-7; D ambiguous. The V end lost 4 bases, the J end lost 1 base, and 8 bases lay between the germline ends. This CDR3 is 13 amino acids long. CDR1 is SGHVT, CDR2 SQSDAQ, per germline. CDR3 loop: CASSSGSSYEQYV. The DNA of the CDR3 is TGTGCCAGCAGCTCGGGTAGTTCCTACGAGCAGTACGTC.

The CDR3: CAWSPGGVRGEKLFF. For the CDR3, the DNA is TGTGCCTGGAGTCCCGGAGGGGTAAGGGGTGAAAAACTGTTTTTT. The chain links TRBV30 to TRBJ1-4; perhaps TRBD1 as D (5 bases). The CDR3 runs 15 residues. The ends were cut back, 2 bases at V and 7 bases at J, with 17 bases in the middle. The germline V gene encodes CDR1 GTSNPN and CDR2 SVGIG (reference sequence).

This chain uses TRBV10-2 with TRBJ2-1; D gene unclear. Between the trimmed V and J ends, which lost 3 bases and 0 bases, there was a span of 9 bases. The CDR3 is 15 amino acids. Germline V CDR1 and CDR2: WSHSY, SAAADI. CDR3 coding DNA: TGCGCCAGCAGTGAATCCAGGATCTCCTACAATGAGCAGTTCTTC. Translated: CASSESRISYNEQFF.

DNA of the CDR3: TGCGCCAGCAGCTTGGGGGGGACAAGCACAGATACGCAGTATTTT. This sequence encodes CASSLGGTSTDTQYF. The rearrangement links TRBV5-1 to TRBJ2-3; the D gene is possibly TRBD1 (6 bases). The V and J ends lost 0 bases and 0 bases respectively, with 8 bases between them. The CDR3 has 15 amino acids. Germline CDR1 reads SGHRS; CDR2 reads YFSETQ.

The V gene is TRBV15, the J gene TRBJ2-5; TRBD2 might be the D (5 bases). Germline V lookup: CDR1 LNHNV, CDR2 YYDKDF (reference sequence). The V and J ends lost 8 bases and 4 bases respectively, with 14 bases between them. The CDR3 length is 13 residues. CDR3 amino acids: CATRRAAGETQYF. The CDR3 nucleotides read TGTGCCACCCGGCGGGCCGCGGGAGAGACCCAGTACTTC. Variable domain in full (rest from reference TRBV15 and TRBJ2-5): DAMVIQNPRYQVTQFGKPVTLSCSQTLNHNVMYWYQQKSSQAPKLLFHYYDKDFNNEADTPDNFQSRRPNTSFCFLDIRSPGLGDTAMYLCATRRAAGETQYFGPGTRLLVL.

V gene TRBV15 combines with J gene TRBJ2-2, with D unclear. Trimming removed 0 bases from V and 3 bases from J, with 17 bases in between. The CDR3 totals 18 residues. Germline V gene lookup returns CDR1 LNHNV and CDR2 YYDKDF (reference sequence). CDR3 protein: CATSRDLGVTGYTGELFF. In nucleotides, the CDR3 is TGTGCCACCAGCAGAGACCTCGGAGTCACCGGGTACACCGGGGAGCTGTTTTTT.

The V and J genes are TRBV5-6 and TRBJ2-7, with 7 bases lining up with TRBD2. Germline lookup yields CDR1 SGHDT and CDR2 YYEEEE. CDR3 length equals 14 residues. J lost 7 bases, V lost 6 bases, and 13 bases had no gene match. CDR3 sequence reads: CASTLGNSGREQYV. CDR3 bases: TGTGCCAGCACCCTAGGTAACTCCGGGAGGGAGCAGTACGTC.

DNA for the CDR3: TGTGCCAGCAGTGAAGGTAGTGAAAAACTGTTTTTT. It specifies CASSEGSEKLFF. This chain uses TRBV6-1 with TRBJ1-4; D uncertain. Deletions cut 1 base from V and 7 bases from J, with 4 bases between. Germline V gene data show CDR1 as MNHNS and CDR2 as SASEGT. This CDR3 contains 12 residues.